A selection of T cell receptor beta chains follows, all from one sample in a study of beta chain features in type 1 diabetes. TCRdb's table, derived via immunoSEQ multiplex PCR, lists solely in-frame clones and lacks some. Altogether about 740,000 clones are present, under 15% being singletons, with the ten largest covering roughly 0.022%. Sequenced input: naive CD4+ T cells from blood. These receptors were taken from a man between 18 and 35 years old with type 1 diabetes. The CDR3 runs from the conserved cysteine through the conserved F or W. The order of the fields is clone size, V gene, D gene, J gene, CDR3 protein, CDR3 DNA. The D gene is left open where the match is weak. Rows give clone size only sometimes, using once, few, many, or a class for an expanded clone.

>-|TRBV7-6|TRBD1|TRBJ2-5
CASSLDRGLETQYF
TGTGCCAGCAGCCTTGACAGGGGGCTGGAGACCCAGTACTTC
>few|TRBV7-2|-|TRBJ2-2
CASSSNTGELFF
TGTGCCAGCAGCTCCAACACCGGGGAGCTGTTTTTT
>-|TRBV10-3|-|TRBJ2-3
CAISVATDTQYF
TGTGCCATCAGTGTCGCCACAGATACGCAGTATTTT
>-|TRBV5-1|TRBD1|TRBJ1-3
CASSSATGHSGNTIYF
TGCGCCAGCAGCTCAGCGACAGGGCACTCTGGAAACACCATATATTTT
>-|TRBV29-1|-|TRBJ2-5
CSVKGRMSETQYF
TGCAGCGTCAAGGGACGGATGTCAGAGACCCAGTACTTC
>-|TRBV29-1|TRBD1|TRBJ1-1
CSVERQGAVDTEAFF
TGCAGCGTTGAAAGACAGGGGGCTGTCGACACTGAAGCTTTCTTT
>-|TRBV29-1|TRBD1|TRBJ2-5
CSVEEPEGGQGETQYF
TGCAGCGTTGAAGAGCCGGAGGGAGGACAGGGGGAGACCCAGTACTTC
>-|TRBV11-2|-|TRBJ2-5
CASTVRGGQTQYF
TGTGCCAGCACCGTCAGGGGGGGGCAGACCCAGTACTTC
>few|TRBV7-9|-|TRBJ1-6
CASSARNSPLHF
TGTGCCAGCAGCGCCAGAAATTCACCCCTCCACTTT
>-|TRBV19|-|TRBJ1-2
CASSAGDVDGYTF
TGTGCCAGTAGTGCCGGCGACGTGGATGGCTACACCTTC
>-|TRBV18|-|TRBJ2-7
CASSPGTYEQYF
TGTGCCAGCTCACCCGGTACCTACGAGCAGTACTTC
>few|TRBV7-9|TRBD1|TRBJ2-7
CASSPFGTGAYEQYF
TGTGCCAGCAGCCCTTTCGGGACAGGGGCCTACGAGCAGTACTTC
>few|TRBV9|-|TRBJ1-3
CASSVGWDPNTIYF
TGTGCCAGCAGCGTAGGCTGGGATCCAAACACCATATATTTT
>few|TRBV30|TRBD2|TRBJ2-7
CAWTSGGPGQYF
TGTGCCTGGACTAGCGGGGGGCCTGGGCAGTACTTC
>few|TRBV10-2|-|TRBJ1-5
CASRGGRGGSNQPQHF
TGCGCCAGCAGGGGGGGGAGAGGAGGGAGCAATCAGCCCCAGCATTTT
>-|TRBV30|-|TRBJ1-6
CAWGLGSSYNSPLHF
TGTGCCTGGGGGCTAGGGAGCTCCTATAATTCACCCCTCCACTTT
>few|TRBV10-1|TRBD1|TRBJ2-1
CATSDRPNDNEQFF
TGCGCCACCTCGGACAGGCCTAATGACAATGAGCAGTTCTTC
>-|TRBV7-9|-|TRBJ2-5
CASSLGSETQYF
TGTGCCAGCAGCTTAGGTTCAGAGACCCAGTACTTC
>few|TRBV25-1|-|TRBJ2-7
CASSETYGSALFYEQYF
TGTGCCAGCAGTGAAACCTACGGAAGTGCTCTGTTCTACGAGCAGTACTTC
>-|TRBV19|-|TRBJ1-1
CASSTGVGKAFF
TGTGCCAGTAGTACAGGGGTCGGGAAAGCTTTCTTT
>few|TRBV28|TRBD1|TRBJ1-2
CASSRDRGKGYTF
TGTGCCAGCAGTCGGGACAGGGGGAAGGGCTACACCTTC
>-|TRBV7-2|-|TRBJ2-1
CASSLETLGVYNEQFF
TGTGCCAGCAGCTTAGAAACCCTGGGGGTCTACAATGAGCAGTTCTTC
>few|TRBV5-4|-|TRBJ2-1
CASSLVRGMYNEQFF
TGTGCCAGCAGCTTGGTTCGGGGGATGTACAATGAGCAGTTCTTC
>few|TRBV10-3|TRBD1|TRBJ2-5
CAIRGQELKETQYF
TGTGCCATCAGGGGACAGGAATTAAAAGAGACCCAGTACTTC
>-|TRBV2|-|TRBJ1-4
CASSGGENAVKGEKLFF
TGTGCCAGCAGTGGCGGGGAAAACGCCGTTAAGGGTGAAAAACTGTTTTTT
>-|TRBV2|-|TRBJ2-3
CASVGGLSTDTQYF
TGTGCCAGCGTTGGGGGCTTGAGCACAGATACGCAGTATTTT
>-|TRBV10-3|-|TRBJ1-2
CAAGEGGGYTF
TGTGCCGCCGGGGAGGGCGGGGGCTACACCTTC
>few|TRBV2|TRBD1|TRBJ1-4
CASSSDRGHEKLFF
TGTGCCAGCAGTTCGGACAGGGGGCATGAAAAACTGTTTTTT
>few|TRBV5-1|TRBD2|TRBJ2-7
CASSFSGGNSYEQYF
TGCGCCAGCAGCTTTAGCGGGGGAAACTCCTACGAGCAGTACTTC
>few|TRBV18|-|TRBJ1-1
CASSQGREMNTEAFF
TGTGCCAGCTCACAGGGCAGGGAAATGAACACTGAAGCTTTCTTT
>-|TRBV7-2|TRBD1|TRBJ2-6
CASSFGIRGPGANVLTF
TGTGCCAGCAGCTTCGGGATCAGGGGGCCTGGGGCCAACGTCCTGACTTTC
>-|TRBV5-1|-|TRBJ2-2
CASSLEQGGTGELFF
TGCGCCAGCAGCTTGGAACAGGGAGGCACCGGGGAGCTGTTTTTT
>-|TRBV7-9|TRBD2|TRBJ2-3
CASSLVKASGGAPDTQYF
TGTGCCAGCAGCTTAGTGAAGGCTAGCGGGGGGGCTCCAGATACGCAGTATTTT
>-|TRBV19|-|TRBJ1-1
CASRLGGRMNTEAFF
TGTGCCAGTCGACTGGGGGGCCGGATGAACACTGAAGCTTTCTTT
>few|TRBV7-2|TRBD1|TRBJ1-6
CASSRQGDSPLHF
TGTGCCAGCAGCCGCCAGGGGGATTCACCCCTCCACTTT